A single sample gave rise to the 14 T cell receptor beta chains below, sequenced in a study of T cell repertoires in cytomegalovirus infection (dated by TCRdb to about 2019). The intended sense of this specimen's treatment or condition label: in vitro stimulation with specific CMV peptide epitopes to enrich CMV-specific T cells. These TCRs are of unknown antigen specificity. The sequencer listed for this sample is Illumina HiSeq 1500. Clones were called with MiXCR by TCRdb after fastp trimmed the public reads at Q25, and only in-frame beta chains were retained. Duplicate CDR3 protein sequences are folded into a single record with the most common DNA and genes. This sample lists about 700,000 distinct CDR3 sequences; approximately 33% were detected once. The ten largest clones represent about 20% of the sample. Sequencing was performed on cultured PBMCs, taken from culture after CMV antigen stimulation. These receptors were taken from a human donor in good health (CMV status not recorded). Some clones in this sample may be carry-over from other donors' samples.

The rearrangement links TRBV20-1 to TRBJ1-2, with a weak D call TRBD1 (5 bases). The ends were cut back, 1 base at V and 8 bases at J, with 17 bases in the middle. Germline V lookup: CDR1 DFQATT, CDR2 SNEGSKA (reference sequence). This CDR3 has 14 amino acids. The CDR3 nucleotides are TGCAGTGCTAGAGCCCTAAGGGGAGAGGAAGGCTACACCTTC. Translating gives CSARALRGEEGYTF.

The chain employs TRBV6-6 and TRBJ2-1; weak D call: TRBD2 (6 bases). The CDR3 spans 15 residues. The germline V and J ends were trimmed by 5 bases and 0 bases, with 11 bases remaining between them. Germline CDR1 and CDR2: MNHNY and SVGAGI (reference sequence). CDR3 in amino acids: CASSPGTYSYNEQFF. CDR3 sequence (DNA): TGTGCCAGCAGTCCTGGGACTTACTCCTACAATGAGCAGTTCTTC.

This clonotype appeared a single time. V gene TRBV5-1 combines with J gene TRBJ1-1; the D is unclear. This CDR3 is built from 14 residues. V lost 0 bases and J lost 5, with 11 bases in between. CDR1 and CDR2 (germline): SGHRS, YFSETQ. CDR3 DNA: TGCGCCAGCAGCTTGGAGGCGGGTGAGACTGAAGCTTTCTTT. This sequence encodes CASSLEAGETEAFF.

The genes are TRBV12-3 or TRBV12-4 and TRBJ1-1, with 8 bases identical to TRBD1. V shed 4 bases, J shed 6 bases, and the junction held 10 bases outside the gene matches. CDR3 length: 15 residues. CDR3 bases: TGTGCCAGCAGTTCCTCTAGACAGGGGTCTTCTGAAGCTTTCTTT. It yields the protein CASSSSRQGSSEAFF.

This clonotype was seen only a few times. V is TRBV7-2 and J is TRBJ1-6; D remains unclear. The germline CDR1 and CDR2 sequences are SGHTA and FQGNSA. CDR3 length equals 13 residues. With 2 bases removed from V and 7 bases from J, the gap between germline ends came to 6 bases. The CDR3: CASSLWRNSPLHF. As DNA, the CDR3 is TGTGCCAGCAGCTTATGGAGAAATTCACCCCTCCACTTT. Together with reference TRBV7-2 and TRBJ1-6, the CDR3 gives the full variable domain: GAGVSQSPSNKVTEKGKDVELRCDPISGHTALYWYRQSLGQGLEFLIYFQGNSAPDKSGLPSDRFSAERTGGSVSTLTIQRTQQEDSAVYLCASSLWRNSPLHFGNGTRLTVT.

This clonotype appeared a few times. The chain combines TRBV7-2 with TRBJ2-3; D is undetermined. This CDR3 comprises 15 residues. Trimming removed 8 bases from V and 4 bases from J, with 19 bases in between. Germline CDR1 and CDR2: SGHTA and FQGNSA. CDR3 sequence reads: CASPGSEAHPDTQYF. The DNA for the CDR3 is TGTGCCAGCCCCGGAAGTGAGGCCCACCCAGATACGCAGTATTTT.

The rearrangement uses TRBV7-2 and TRBJ2-3, with TRBD2 identical over 9 bases. The V gene end was trimmed by 2 bases and the J gene end by 5 bases; junction bases not matched to a gene: 8. Germline V CDR1 and CDR2: SGHTA, FQGNSA. The length of the CDR3 is 16 residues. The chain's CDR3 is CASSLMAGGLGDTQYF. CDR3 nucleotide sequence: TGTGCCAGCAGCTTAATGGCGGGGGGGCTTGGAGATACGCAGTATTTT.

The rearrangement links TRBV24-1 to TRBJ2-7, with a tentative D call TRBD1 (6 bases). This CDR3 spans 12 amino acids. Germline-derived CDR1 and CDR2 are KGHDR and SFDVKD. Trimming cost V 3 bases and J 9 bases, with 11 bases left between them. The CDR3 spells CATSDGTGPQYF. CDR3 in DNA: TGTGCCACCAGTGATGGAACAGGGCCGCAGTACTTC.

This clonotype was counted only a few times. The J gene is TRBJ1-4, the V gene TRBV7-8, with D perhaps matching TRBD1 (6 bases). The CDR3 covers 14 residues. Germline CDR1 SGHVS, CDR2 FQNEAQ. Trimming left V 5 bases short and J 8 bases short, with 15 bases between. CDR3 nucleotide sequence: TGTGCCAGCAGCCCTACAGGGAATAGAGAAAAACTGTTTTTT. It codes for CASSPTGNREKLFF.

This clonotype was detected only a few times. The rearrangement links TRBV7-9 to TRBJ1-3, with D uncertain. The germline gives CDR1 SEHNR, CDR2 FQNEAQ (reference sequence). The CDR3 is made up of 15 amino acids. Trimming stripped 1 base from V and 2 bases from J, with 9 bases between. The CDR3 here is CASSLVLGTGNTIYF. In DNA form, the CDR3 reads TGTGCCAGCAGCTTAGTTCTAGGGACTGGAAACACCATATATTTT.

This clonotype was counted at least ten times. J is TRBJ2-3 and V is TRBV7-2, with TRBD2 as a possible D gene (6 bases). The CDR3 covers 16 residues. Germline CDR1 is SGHTA and CDR2 is FQGNSA. V dropped 5 bases and J dropped 0 bases, with 15 bases sitting between them. DNA for the CDR3: TGTGCCAGCAGCGCAAATCCGGGAGCTAGCACAGATACGCAGTATTTT. Protein: CASSANPGASTDTQYF.

The rearrangement uses TRBV5-1 and TRBJ1-2, with a tentative D call TRBD1 (6 bases). CDR3 length equals 14 residues. Trimming pared 4 bases from V and 11 bases from J, leaving 21 bases between. CDR1 and CDR2 (germline): SGHRS, YFSETQ. For the CDR3, the DNA is TGCGCCAGCAGCCAGTCCACAGGGCGTATCGGGTACACCTTC. It translates to CASSQSTGRIGYTF.

This sequence joins TRBV5-3 and TRBJ1-2; maybe TRBD1 (5 bases). TRBV5-3 is an ORF, with its function uncertain. This CDR3 comprises 15 residues. V shed 8 bases and J shed 0 bases, with 17 bases lying between them. CDR3 loop: CASSPRQSSNYGYTF. The CDR3 coding sequence is TGTGCCAGCAGCCCCCGACAGAGTTCTAACTATGGCTACACCTTC.

J is TRBJ2-2 and V is TRBV2, with 7 bases aligning to TRBD1. With 7 bases clipped from V and 4 bases from J, the junction kept 9 bases outside the gene matches. CDR1 is SNHLY and CDR2 is FYNNEI in the germline V gene. This CDR3 has 15 residues. CDR3 amino acids: CASKRQGESTGELFF. DNA of the CDR3: TGTGCCAGCAAGCGCCAGGGGGAGAGCACCGGGGAGCTGTTTTTT. Full variable domain (missing parts from reference TRBV2 and TRBJ2-2): EPEVTQTPSHQVTQMGQEVILRCVPISNHLYFYWYRQILGQKVEFLVSFYNNEISEKSEIFDDQFSVERPDGSNFTLKIRSTKLEDSAMYFCASKRQGESTGELFFGEGSRLTVL.